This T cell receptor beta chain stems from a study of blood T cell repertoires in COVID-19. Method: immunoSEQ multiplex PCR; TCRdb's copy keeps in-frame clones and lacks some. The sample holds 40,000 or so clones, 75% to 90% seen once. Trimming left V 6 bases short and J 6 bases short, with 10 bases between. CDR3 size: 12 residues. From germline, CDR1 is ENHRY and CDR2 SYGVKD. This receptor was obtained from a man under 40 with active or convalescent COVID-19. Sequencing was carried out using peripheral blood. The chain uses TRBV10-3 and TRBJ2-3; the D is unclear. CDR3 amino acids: CAISQYQDTQYF. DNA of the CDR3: TGTGCCATCAGCCAATATCAGGATACGCAGTATTTT.